The 27 T cell receptor beta chains given below trace back to one sample, sequenced in a study of T-cell reconstitution after alpha-beta-depleted transplantation in children. As it was prepared, the TCRbeta library received unique molecular identifiers. A single record per CDR3 protein comes from TCRdb applying MiXCR to the PCR reads. The sample has about 110,000 distinct CDR3 sequences, 10% seen once. Source: PBMCs, taken before TCRalphabeta/CD19-depleted stem cell transplant. These receptors were collected from a boy between 2 and 10 years old with acute lymphoblastic leukemia, due to receive a stem cell transplant.

The genes are TRBV6-2 or TRBV6-3 and TRBJ2-2; 10 bases are a match to TRBD1. V lost 6 bases to trimming and J lost 2 bases; unmatched junction nucleotides: 6. CDR3 length: 16 amino acids. Germline loops: CDR1 MNHEY, CDR2 SVGEGT. This CDR3 is CASRGQGNLNTGELFF. The CDR3 DNA follows: TGTGCCAGCAGGGGACAGGGGAACCTCAACACCGGGGAGCTGTTTTTT.

The chain has TRBV18 and TRBJ2-5; no clear D. The V gene's germline CDR1 is KGHSH and CDR2 LQKENI. There are 11 residues in the CDR3. Trimming shortened V by 5 bases and J by 3 bases, and 4 bases separated the two germline ends. The CDR3 here is CASSSKETQYF. The CDR3 region has the DNA TGTGCCAGCTCATCTAAAGAGACCCAGTACTTC.

At least ten counts were recorded for this clonotype. The V gene is TRBV7-2, the J gene TRBJ2-7; 15 bases map to TRBD2. V was pared by 3 bases and J by 3 bases, with 3 bases of the junction left unmatched. The germline V gene has CDR1 SGHTA and CDR2 FQGNSA. The CDR3 runs 16 residues. CDR3 sequence (DNA): TGTGCCAGCAGCTTGGGACTAGCGGGAGGCCTCTACGAGCAGTACTTC. It is translated as CASSLGLAGGLYEQYF.

This clonotype was detected many times. The rearrangement uses TRBV12-3 or TRBV12-4 and TRBJ1-5; D call uncertain. Trimming took 3 bases from V and 1 from J, leaving 7 bases between them. This CDR3 spans 14 amino acids. CDR3 bases: TGTGCCAGCAGTTTCGGTTGGAGCAATCAGCCCCAGCATTTT. It translates to CASSFGWSNQPQHF.

The chain joins TRBV5-1 to TRBJ2-7; tentatively, D is TRBD1 (5 bases). Germline CDR1 SGHRS, CDR2 YFSETQ. This CDR3 is built from 13 residues. The V and J ends lost 1 base and 7 bases respectively, with 12 bases between them. The CDR3 bases are TGCGCCAGCAGCTTGAAAAGGGGTTTAGAGCAGTACTTC. This translates into CASSLKRGLEQYF.

In its sample, this clonotype was seen many times. The chain links TRBV7-2 to TRBJ2-3, with TRBD1 identical over 10 bases. CDR1 and CDR2 (germline): SGHTA, FQGNSA. The CDR3 has 13 amino acids. The V segment lost 4 bases and the J segment 5 bases; nucleotides outside the gene matches: 0. The CDR3 sequence: CASSWDRGDTQYF. CDR3 nucleotides: TGTGCCAGCAGCTGGGACAGGGGAGATACGCAGTATTTT.

The gene calls are TRBV2 and TRBJ2-6; D call uncertain. Germline-derived CDR1 and CDR2 are SNHLY and FYNNEI. Trimming removed 9 bases at V and 0 bases at J, with 6 bases between. The CDR3 sequence is 13 residues long. The CDR3 bases are TGTGCCAGACAAATCTCTGGGGCCAACGTCCTGACTTTC. Residues: CARQISGANVLTF.

J is TRBJ2-6 and V is TRBV28; 9 bases map to TRBD2. Trimming removed 5 bases from V and 0 bases from J; junction bases left unmatched: 8. This CDR3 region has 18 residues. Germline CDR1 and CDR2: MDHEN and SYDVKM. Here the CDR3 reads CASSPPGLASSGANVLTF. The CDR3 DNA reads as TGTGCCAGCAGTCCTCCGGGACTAGCTTCCTCTGGGGCCAACGTCCTGACTTTC.

This clonotype came up a few times. This rearrangement joins TRBV9 to TRBJ2-4; a weak D match, TRBD1 (6 bases). The germline gives CDR1 SGDLS, CDR2 YYNGEE. V lost 6 bases and J 9 bases, leaving 22 bases between the germline ends. The CDR3 extends over 15 amino acids. CDR3 sequence reads: CASTKSYRDESIQYF. Written as DNA, the CDR3 is TGTGCCAGCACCAAATCCTACAGGGATGAGAGCATTCAGTACTTC.

The chain has TRBV28 and TRBJ1-2; D may be TRBD1 (5 bases). V lost 2 bases to trimming and J lost 5 bases, with 12 bases between them. This CDR3 spans 14 amino acids. Germline V gene data show CDR1 as MDHEN and CDR2 as SYDVKM. The CDR3 is CASSLKPGLYGYTF. The CDR3 DNA follows: TGTGCCAGCAGTTTAAAACCGGGACTATATGGCTACACCTTC.

This clonotype has a handful of counts. One end of the junction does not line up with germline, which may come from a read error. The chain employs TRBV7-7 and TRBJ2-1; 7 nucleotides line up with TRBD2. Germline V gene data show CDR1 as SSHAT and CDR2 as FNYEAQ (reference sequence). The CDR3 covers 16 residues. The CDR3 protein is CASSPVGGSSYNEQFF. The CDR3 bases are TGTGCTAGCAGTCCCGTGGGGGGGAGCTCCTACAATGAGCAGTTCTTC.

In its sample, this clonotype was seen a few times. This rearrangement joins TRBV9 to TRBJ2-1; TRBD2 matches at 12 bases. Germline loops: CDR1 SGDLS, CDR2 YYNGEE. The CDR3 covers 15 residues. V lost 5 bases and J lost 4; bases outside the gene matches: 4. Written as DNA, the CDR3 is TGTGCCAGCAGTGTAACTAGCGGGGGGTACAATGAGCAGTTCTTC. It codes for CASSVTSGGYNEQFF.

The chain links TRBV20-1 to TRBJ2-5; unclear D gene. Trimming cost V 2 bases and J 5 bases, with 12 bases left between them. The CDR3 length is 13 residues. Looked up from germline, CDR1 is DFQATT and CDR2 is SNEGSKA (reference sequence). The CDR3 reads CSARYLVGETQYF. In DNA, the CDR3 is TGCAGTGCTAGATACCTAGTGGGGGAGACCCAGTACTTC.

This clonotype was observed at least ten times. The chain couples TRBV20-1 to TRBJ2-2; TRBD2 aligns across 7 bases. J was trimmed by 7 bases and V by 1 base; bases with no gene match: 12. The CDR3 has 16 amino acids. Germline V gene data show CDR1 as DFQATT and CDR2 as SNEGSKA (reference sequence). CDR3 coding DNA: TGCAGTGCTAGAGGATCTGGGGGGGTGTACGGCGGGGAGCTGTTTTTT. It translates to CSARGSGGVYGGELFF.

This clonotype occurred a few times. This sequence joins TRBV3-1 and TRBJ1-2, with 7 nucleotides matching TRBD1. Unmatched junction bases numbered 11, after V lost 3 bases and J lost 7 bases. This CDR3 spans 15 amino acids. Germline V CDR1 and CDR2: LGHDT, YNNKEL (reference sequence). The CDR3 is CASSHAGGTISGYTF. CDR3 sequence (DNA): TGTGCCAGCAGCCACGCAGGGGGTACCATCTCTGGCTACACCTTC.

This clonotype was seen a few times. The chain has TRBV28 and TRBJ1-6; D not resolved. Germline values: CDR1 MDHEN, CDR2 SYDVKM. V was trimmed by 8 bases and J by 1 base, leaving 12 bases between them. This CDR3 is 15 amino acids long. The CDR3 protein is CASREVESYNSPLHF. DNA for the CDR3: TGTGCCAGCCGAGAGGTGGAGTCCTATAATTCACCCCTCCACTTT.

A few counts support this clonotype. The genes are TRBV29-1 and TRBJ1-3; 8 nucleotides match TRBD1. Trimming removed 7 bases from V and 2 bases from J; junction bases left unmatched: 4. Germline CDR1 is SQVTM and CDR2 is ANQGSEA. The CDR3 extends over 13 amino acids. Here the CDR3 reads CSALDRAGNTIYF. DNA of the CDR3: TGCAGCGCGCTGGACAGGGCTGGAAACACCATATATTTT.

This chain uses TRBV7-8 with TRBJ1-3; maybe TRBD1 (6 bases). CDR1 is SGHVS and CDR2 is FQNEAQ in the germline V gene. The CDR3 is 16 residues long. The V gene lost 3 bases and the J gene lost 1 base, with 13 bases spanning the gap. CDR3 residues: CASSLGGADSGNTIYF. CDR3 coding DNA: TGTGCCAGCAGCTTGGGGGGCGCGGATTCTGGAAACACCATATATTTT.

This clonotype was observed a handful of times. The rearrangement uses TRBV7-8 and TRBJ2-7, with 9 positions matching TRBD2. Germline CDR1 is SGHVS and CDR2 is FQNEAQ. Trimming at V came to 1 base and at J to 2 bases, leaving 6 bases not matched to a gene. The CDR3 totals 16 residues. CDR3 in DNA: TGTGCCAGCAGCTTAGAGCTAGCGGGAAAACCCTACGAGCAGTACTTC. Translated, it gives CASSLELAGKPYEQYF.

The chain combines TRBV20-1 with TRBJ2-4; D may match TRBD1 or TRBD2 (6 bases each). V lost 0 bases and J lost 0, with 12 bases in between. CDR3 size: 16 residues. Germline values: CDR1 DFQATT, CDR2 SNEGSKA (reference sequence). CDR3 DNA sequence: TGCAGTGCTAGAGATCGGGGGCGGATAGCCAAAAACATTCAGTACTTC. It yields the protein CSARDRGRIAKNIQYF.

V usage is TRBV7-8 and J usage is TRBJ2-5; no reliable D call. The V end lost 3 bases, the J end lost 1 base, and 6 bases lay between the germline ends. CDR3 length equals 13 residues. CDR1 and CDR2 (germline): SGHVS, FQNEAQ. Here the CDR3 DNA reads TGTGCCAGCAGCTTCGGCCTCCAAGAGACCCAGTACTTC. It specifies CASSFGLQETQYF.

This clonotype was seen a few times. The chain couples TRBV7-9 to TRBJ2-7, with a tentative D call TRBD2 (5 bases). CDR3 length: 17 amino acids. The germline V gene has CDR1 SEHNR and CDR2 FQNEAQ (reference sequence). Deletions cut 5 bases from V and 5 bases from J, with 25 bases between. In DNA form, the CDR3 reads TGTGCCAGCAGCCCGTCTCGGCGAGAAGGAGACGGGAACGAGCAGTACTTC. Protein sequence: CASSPSRREGDGNEQYF. The full variable domain, its missing parts supplied by reference TRBV7-9 and TRBJ2-7, is DTGVSQNPRHKITKRGQNVTFRCDPISEHNRLYWYRQTLGQGPEFLTYFQNEAQLEKSRLLSDRFSAERPKGSFSTLEIQRTEQGDSAMYLCASSPSRREGDGNEQYFGPGTRLTVT.

This clonotype was detected many times. For the CDR3, the DNA is TGTGCCAGCACCCAAGGGGGTTCTGGGGCCAACGTCCTGACTTTC. It codes for CASTQGGSGANVLTF. The genes are TRBV6-1 and TRBJ2-6; D possibly corresponds to TRBD1 (6 bases). The germline gives CDR1 MNHNS, CDR2 SASEGT. The CDR3 extends over 15 amino acids. V was clipped by 7 bases and J by 1 base, with 11 bases between them.

In this sample, this clonotype turned up many times. The rearrangement uses TRBV7-9 and TRBJ2-1; D possibly uses TRBD1 or TRBD2 (5 bases each). The CDR3 is 14 residues long. Deletions cut 4 bases from V and 7 bases from J, with 14 bases between. The germline CDR1 and CDR2 sequences are SEHNR and FQNEAQ (reference sequence). The CDR3 region has the DNA TGTGCCAGCAGCTCCCGGGACCTAGGGAATGAGCAGTTCTTC. It codes for CASSSRDLGNEQFF.

This clonotype was seen a handful of times. CDR3 DNA sequence: TGTGCCACCAGCAGAAAGGACCTCCTTAATCAGCCCCAGCATTTT. Translating it yields CATSRKDLLNQPQHF. V usage is TRBV15 and J usage is TRBJ1-5; unclear D gene. The CDR3 sequence is 15 residues long. Trimming stripped 2 bases from V and 4 bases from J, with 12 bases between. The V gene's germline CDR1 is LNHNV and CDR2 YYDKDF (reference sequence).

This clonotype was seen only a few times. The CDR3 sequence is CSASREGGFETQYF. CDR3 nucleotide sequence: TGCAGTGCTAGTCGAGAGGGGGGTTTTGAGACCCAGTACTTC. The chain recombines TRBV20-1 with TRBJ2-5; the D call may be TRBD1 or TRBD2 (6 bases each). The CDR3 totals 14 residues. Trimming removed 3 bases from V and 5 bases from J, with 16 bases in between. Germline V gene lookup returns CDR1 DFQATT and CDR2 SNEGSKA (reference sequence).

The genes are TRBV4-1 and TRBJ2-1; the match to TRBD1 covers 7 bases. CDR3 length equals 14 residues. Germline lookup yields CDR1 MGHRA and CDR2 YSYEKL. V dropped 4 bases and J dropped 4; count of bases not matched to a gene: 4. CDR3 sequence (DNA): TGCGCCAGCAGCCGGGTGGGACAGTACAATGAGCAGTTCTTC. It specifies CASSRVGQYNEQFF.